These 25 T cell receptor beta chains share one sample of origin, sequenced in a study of PD-1 blockade in classical Hodgkin lymphoma. Time point here: cycle 4 day 1 (C4D1), after 5 to 7 weeks of nivolumab. Each patient experienced a relapse that followed autologous stem cell transplantation, and brentuximab vedotin exposure varied. The table came from immunoSEQ multiplex PCR; TCRdb's copy has only in-frame clones and leaves some out. The sample lists roughly 56,000 clones; roughly 85% were seen once. This sample comprised peripheral blood mononuclear cells (PBMCs), obtained before the fourth cycle of nivolumab. All receptors derive from a human donor with classical Hodgkin lymphoma.

This rearrangement joins TRBV5-1 to TRBJ2-1, with D perhaps TRBD1 (6 bases). Between the trimmed V and J ends, which lost 4 bases and 4 bases, there was a span of 9 bases. CDR3 length: 13 amino acids. Germline CDR1 reads SGHRS; CDR2 reads YFSETQ. The DNA for the CDR3 is TGCGCCAGCAGCGAACAGGGTTACAATGAGCAGTTCTTC. Its protein is CASSEQGYNEQFF.

The chain joins TRBV5-1 to TRBJ1-1; the match to TRBD1 covers 7 bases. The CDR3 covers 14 residues. V lost 1 base and J lost 8; bases outside the gene matches: 8. The germline V gene has CDR1 SGHRS and CDR2 YFSETQ. The CDR3 DNA reads TGCGCCAGCAGCTTGACGACAGGGATGGCCGAAGCTTTCTTT. This codes for CASSLTTGMAEAFF.

The genes are TRBV5-1 and TRBJ2-5; D gene unclear. V was shortened by 2 bases and J by 10 bases, with 15 bases between the two germline ends. Germline V gene lookup returns CDR1 SGHRS and CDR2 YFSETQ. The CDR3 sequence is 13 residues long. The CDR3 DNA sequence: TGCGCCAGCAGCTTTAACAGCTTCGAGGTCCAGTACTTC. This gives the protein CASSFNSFEVQYF.

CDR3 DNA: TGTGCCAGCAGCGGGACGGACAGAAACTATGGCTACACCTTC. Its translation is CASSGTDRNYGYTF. This chain links TRBV5-5 with TRBJ1-2; tentative D call: TRBD1 (6 bases). The V end was cut by 4 bases, the J end by 2 bases, with 12 bases between. Germline CDR1 and CDR2: SGHKS and YYEKEE (reference sequence). The CDR3 runs to 14 residues.

This chain connects TRBV5-1 to TRBJ2-2, with 14 bases lining up with TRBD2. The V and J ends lost 7 bases and 4 bases, in that order; junction bases with no gene match: 3. This CDR3 has 15 residues. Germline CDR1 is SGHRS and CDR2 is YFSETQ. The CDR3 DNA is TGCGCCAGCGGGACTAGCGGGGGACTCACCGGGGAGCTGTTTTTT. Its protein product is CASGTSGGLTGELFF.

This clone was seen more than once but under ten times. The chain employs TRBV5-1 and TRBJ2-2; D is uncertain. Trimming removed 4 bases from V and 6 bases from J, with 13 bases in between. Germline V lookup: CDR1 SGHRS, CDR2 YFSETQ. The CDR3 is 14 amino acids. CDR3 sequence: CASSPLAGSGELFF. The CDR3 DNA follows: TGCGCCAGCAGCCCCCTGGCAGGATCCGGGGAGCTGTTTTTT.

The chain is built from TRBV5-1 and TRBJ1-1; D is unclear. The germline CDR1 and CDR2 sequences are SGHRS and YFSETQ. The CDR3 length is 13 residues. V shed 2 bases and J shed 0 bases, with 5 bases lying between them. This CDR3 reads CASSFQVNTEAFF. The CDR3 region has the DNA TGCGCCAGCAGCTTTCAGGTGAACACTGAAGCTTTCTTT. Supplemented by reference TRBV5-1 and TRBJ1-1, the full variable domain reads KAGVTQTPRYLIKTRGQQVTLSCSPISGHRSVSWYQQTPGQGLQFLFEYFSETQRNKGNFPGRFSGRQFSNSRSEMNVSTLELGDSALYLCASSFQVNTEAFFGQGTRLTVV.

This chain links TRBV5-1 with TRBJ2-7; weak D call: TRBD2 (5 bases). Germline V gene data show CDR1 as SGHRS and CDR2 as YFSETQ. Trimming cost V 4 bases and J 2 bases, with 16 bases left between them. This CDR3 is 15 amino acids long. CDR3 sequence: CASSGVGGGTYEQYF. The DNA of the CDR3 is TGCGCCAGCAGCGGGGTCGGCGGAGGAACCTACGAGCAGTACTTC.

V is TRBV12-5 and J is TRBJ2-3; 8 bases match TRBD2. V shed 1 base, J shed 8 bases, and the junction held 2 bases outside the gene matches. CDR1 is LGHNT, CDR2 FRNRAP, per germline. The CDR3 has 13 residues. This chain's CDR3 is CASGLAGGPTQYF. The CDR3 nucleotides read TGTGCTAGTGGTTTGGCGGGGGGGCCTACGCAGTATTTT.

The DNA for the CDR3 is TGTGCCAGCAGTAGGGGGCCCGGGAGACAGGTCGAGCAGTACTTC. This gives the protein CASSRGPGRQVEQYF. V is TRBV27 and J is TRBJ2-7; possible D gene TRBD1, 7 bases. Trimming pared 5 bases from V and 6 bases from J, leaving 20 bases between. The CDR3 runs 15 residues. From germline, CDR1 is MNHEY and CDR2 SMNVEV (reference sequence).

This chain links TRBV5-1 with TRBJ2-2; the D is unclear. CDR3 length equals 16 residues. Trimming took off 0 bases at V and 1 base at J, with 10 bases between the two ends. Germline V gene data show CDR1 as SGHRS and CDR2 as YFSETQ. This chain's CDR3 is CASSLAGQENTGELFF. CDR3 in DNA: TGCGCCAGCAGCTTGGCCGGGCAGGAGAACACCGGGGAGCTGTTTTTT.

This sequence joins TRBV28 and TRBJ1-5; 7 bases map to TRBD1. CDR3 length: 21 amino acids. Germline-derived CDR1 and CDR2 are MDHEN and SYDVKM. V dropped 3 bases and J dropped 5; count of bases not matched to a gene: 25. The CDR3 DNA reads TGTGCCAGCAGTTTTTCCGGACTTTTTTGGACCGGAACAGGGGAGGATCAGCCCCAGCATTTT. It translates to CASSFSGLFWTGTGEDQPQHF.

The rearrangement joins TRBV7-9 to TRBJ2-1; 9 nucleotides align to TRBD2. In germline, CDR1 is SEHNR, CDR2 FQNEAQ (reference sequence). The CDR3 extends over 13 amino acids. The V gene end was trimmed by 5 bases and the J gene end by 9 bases; junction bases not matched to a gene: 5. In DNA form, the CDR3 reads TGTGCCAGCAGCAGTAGCGGGGGCGGTGAGCAGTTCTTC. This codes for CASSSSGGGEQFF.

The gene calls are TRBV12-5 and TRBJ2-3; maybe TRBD2 (6 bases). The germline V and J ends were trimmed by 3 bases and 5 bases, with 12 bases remaining between them. The CDR3 totals 14 residues. CDR1 and CDR2 (germline): LGHNT, FRNRAP. The CDR3 nucleotides are TGTGCTAGTGGTTTCAAAGGGACTGGAGATACGCAGTATTTT. As protein: CASGFKGTGDTQYF. The full variable domain, completed using reference TRBV12-5 and TRBJ2-3, is DARVTQTPRHKVTEMGQEVTMRCQPILGHNTVFWYRQTMMQGLELLAYFRNRAPLDDSGMPKDRFSAEMPDATLATLKIQPSEPRDSAVYFCASGFKGTGDTQYFGPGTRLTVL.

This chain joins TRBV28 and TRBJ2-2; D may correspond to TRBD1 or TRBD2 (6 bases each). This CDR3 region has 16 residues. V was shortened by 6 bases and J by 6 bases, with 20 bases between the two germline ends. Germline CDR1 MDHEN, CDR2 SYDVKM. The CDR3 region is CASRGGLTGEAGELFF. CDR3 in DNA: TGTGCCAGCAGGGGGGGTTTGACAGGCGAGGCCGGGGAGCTGTTTTTT.

The chain combines TRBV5-1 with TRBJ1-2; D is ambiguous. Germline lookup yields CDR1 SGHRS and CDR2 YFSETQ. The CDR3 length is 15 residues. V dropped 1 base and J dropped 2 bases, with 12 bases sitting between them. CDR3 region: CASSLSGTRNYGYTF. CDR3 bases: TGCGCCAGCAGCTTGTCCGGCACGAGGAACTATGGCTACACCTTC.

The rearrangement uses TRBV6-6 and TRBJ1-2; D is uncertain. Per the germline V gene, CDR1 is MNHNY and CDR2 is SVGAGI (reference sequence). CDR3 size: 14 residues. V gave up 5 bases and J gave up 4 bases, with 14 bases separating them. The CDR3 DNA follows: TGTGCCAGCAGTCAGAGGACGACCGTCTATGGCTACACCTTC. It encodes CASSQRTTVYGYTF.

The chain links TRBV2 to TRBJ1-5; no reliable D call. The CDR3 is 17 residues long. V shed 1 base and J shed 0 bases, with 13 bases lying between them. Germline loops: CDR1 SNHLY, CDR2 FYNNEI. CDR3 amino acids: CASSEGPPSISNQPQHF. The DNA for the CDR3 is TGTGCCAGCAGTGAAGGCCCACCATCTATTAGCAATCAGCCCCAGCATTTT.

This chain joins TRBV27 and TRBJ1-4, with D possibly TRBD1 on 5 matching bases. Trimming took off 5 bases at V and 7 bases at J, with 14 bases between the two ends. CDR1 and CDR2 (germline): MNHEY, SMNVEV (reference sequence). This CDR3 comprises 14 residues. CDR3 residues: CASSAQVQGEKLFF. The DNA of the CDR3 is TGTGCCAGCAGTGCCCAGGTTCAGGGTGAAAAACTGTTTTTT. Complete variable domain (other parts from reference TRBV27 and TRBJ1-4): EAQVTQNPRYLITVTGKKLTVTCSQNMNHEYMSWYRQDPGLGLRQIYYSMNVEVTDKGDVPEGYKVSRKEKRNFPLILESPSPNQTSLYFCASSAQVQGEKLFFGSGTQLSVL.

CDR3 DNA sequence: TGTGCCAGCAGCTTGGGAGGGTTGTCAATCGATGAGCAGTTCTTC. Amino acid sequence: CASSLGGLSIDEQFF. V usage is TRBV11-2 and J usage is TRBJ2-1, with 7 bases that match TRBD2. Germline CDR1 SGHAT, CDR2 FQNNGV. The CDR3 runs 15 residues. Trimming took 3 bases from V and 8 from J; bases not matched to a gene: 10.

Comment on this clone: Its ends do not fully match the called genes, so a read error is possible. The rearrangement joins TRBV19 to TRBJ1-5; 8 bases map to TRBD1. CDR1 is LNHDA and CDR2 is SQIVND in the germline V gene (reference sequence). The CDR3 extends over 13 amino acids. As DNA, the CDR3 is TGTGCCAGTACCGGACAGGGAGGGCAGCCCCGGCATTTT. This encodes CASTGQGGQPRHF.

The chain combines TRBV9 with TRBJ1-1; D ambiguous. The CDR3 is 13 amino acids. Trimming left V 3 bases short and J 7 bases short, with 13 bases between. Germline CDR1 SGDLS, CDR2 YYNGEE. CDR3 coding DNA: TGTGCCAGCAGCGATGGGGTTCGGGTTGAAGCTTTCTTT. Encoded protein: CASSDGVRVEAFF.

The rearrangement uses TRBV6-4 and TRBJ2-1, with D uncertain. The CDR3 is 15 residues long. The germline V and J ends were trimmed by 4 bases and 2 bases, with 12 bases remaining between them. Germline V gene lookup returns CDR1 MRHNA and CDR2 SNTAGT. CDR3 bases: TGTGCCAGCAGTGTAGGTGAAGGCACCTACAATGAGCAGTTCTTC. Amino acid sequence: CASSVGEGTYNEQFF.

The chain has TRBV5-1 and TRBJ2-7; 8 nucleotides agree with TRBD2. V gave up 4 bases and J gave up 0 bases; unmatched junction bases: 9. CDR3 length equals 16 residues. Germline V gene lookup returns CDR1 SGHRS and CDR2 YFSETQ. The CDR3 bases are TGCGCCAGCAGCCCCCTCGAACGGGGGGGCTCCTACGAGCAGTACTTC. This gives the protein CASSPLERGGSYEQYF. Based on the CDR3 plus reference TRBV5-1 and TRBJ2-7, the full variable domain is KAGVTQTPRYLIKTRGQQVTLSCSPISGHRSVSWYQQTPGQGLQFLFEYFSETQRNKGNFPGRFSGRQFSNSRSEMNVSTLELGDSALYLCASSPLERGGSYEQYFGPGTRLTVT.

This chain joins TRBV4-1 and TRBJ1-5, with D possibly TRBD1 on 5 matching bases. The CDR3 sequence is 14 residues long. Germline V CDR1 and CDR2: MGHRA, YSYEKL. V lost 2 bases to trimming and J lost 4 bases, with 9 bases between them. The CDR3 DNA follows: TGCGCCAGCAGCCAAAGGGCAGGGAATCAGCCCCAGCATTTT. Its protein product is CASSQRAGNQPQHF.